This record looks at one TCR beta chain sequence and its context. Using its own MiXCR run on the PCR reads, TCRdb lists one record per CDR3 protein. The sample carries approximately 550,000 distinct CDR3 sequences, 20% to 25% recorded once. The record originates from a study of molecular identifiers for immune sequencing clone quantification. Researchers sorted naive CD8 T cells as cells that were CD8+CD4-CCR7+CD45RA+. This CDR3 region has 13 residues. Trimming removed 3 bases from V and 0 bases from J, with 7 bases in between. CDR1 is SGDLS, CDR2 YYNGEE, per germline. This rearrangement joins TRBV9 to TRBJ2-7, with a possible D match to TRBD2 (5 bases). The receptor was isolated from a human donor in good health. Some libraries in this study had Jurkat cell RNA spiked in. The sample was naive CD8+ T cells from blood, with Jurkat cell RNA spiked in. Subset of the sample: FACS-sorted CD8+CD4-CCR7+CD45RA+ naive T cells. CDR3 amino acids: CASSADSSYEQYF. CDR3 coding DNA: TGTGCCAGCAGCGCGGACTCCTCCTACGAGCAGTACTTC.